This entry features one T cell receptor beta chain sequence. Its antigen is currently unknown. Treatment here: about 20 received Ad26.COV2.S at low or high dose, single or two shots; about five received placebo; per-sample allocation not given. After the first vaccine or placebo injection, samples were drawn on day 63. This vaccine is an Ad26 vector that expresses the Wuhan-strain SARS-CoV-2 spike. V gave up 0 bases and J gave up 5 bases, with 10 bases separating them. Germline V gene data show CDR1 as MGHDK and CDR2 as SYGVNS. This CDR3 is built from 14 residues. This table comes from immunoSEQ multiplex PCR, and its TCRdb copy is limited to in-frame clones, with some not included. This table has hundreds of thousands of clones, 90% appearing once. The entry originates in a study of Ad26.COV2.S vaccination and SARS-CoV-2 variants. Study summary: Ad26.COV2.S arm of COV1001 included the donor. Study observations and caveats: After vaccination, substantial breadth of spike-specific CD8+ and CD4+ responses was reported.

V is TRBV25-1 and J is TRBJ1-1; tentatively, D is TRBD1 (5 bases). This clonotype was obtained from a person between 18 and 65 years old who received the Ad26.COV2.S COVID-19 vaccine or a placebo. The starting material was peripheral blood, obtained in a trial of Ad26.COV2.S vaccine versus placebo. CDR3 DNA sequence: TGTGCCAGCAGTGAATACGGGGCCGGTACTGAAGCTTTCTTT. This gives the protein CASSEYGAGTEAFF.